The table lists the clone carrying this T cell receptor (beta chain) with a few counts. The antigen remains undetermined. This entry is derived from a study of identical twins. Healthy Caucasians provided all donations. Findings and caveats of the study: The analysis was cross-sectional rather than longitudinal within donors. Abundant beta clonotypes from cord blood had fewer insertions, unlike memory repertoires, which showed none.

V was trimmed by 0 bases and J by 6 bases, leaving 13 bases between them. The length of the CDR3 is 15 residues. Germline V lookup: CDR1 SGDLS, CDR2 YYNGEE. TCRdb analysed the 5' RACE reads with MiXCR anew, one entry per CDR3 protein. The sample consists of fewer than 450,000 distinct CDR3 sequences, roughly 9% of them appearing once. This clonotype was sampled from a woman in her fifties or sixties in good health. The rearrangement joins TRBV9 to TRBJ2-1, with D perhaps being TRBD1 or TRBD2 (5 bases each). Input material: naive T cells sorted from blood. DNA for the CDR3: TGTGCCAGCAGCGTAGGGGCGGGCAGGGCCAATGAGCAGTTCTTC. Encoded protein: CASSVGAGRANEQFF.